This T cell receptor (beta chain) was captured in a study of blood T cells in healthy people across ages. Primers used in a second PCR of roughly 6 to 11 cycles were a sample-barcoded 5' primer and a J-beta primer mix. TCRdb re-analysed the 5' RACE reads in MiXCR, keeping a single row per CDR3 protein. The table has about 1.8 million distinct CDR3 sequences, approximately 50% seen once; the top ten hold around 2.1%. CDR3 length equals 19 residues. Germline CDR1 and CDR2: DFQATT and SNEGSKA (reference sequence). Turning to this clonotype: At one end, the junction sequence differs from germline, possibly due to a read error.

The rearrangement joins TRBV20-1 to TRBJ1-1; 10 nucleotides align to TRBD1. Sequencing input: blood. The sequence was collected from a woman between 40 and 55 years old in good health. The CDR3 coding sequence is TGCAGTGCCAGAGCCGTTAGTCGGGGACAGGGGAATCGACACACTGAAGCTTTCTTT. Its protein product is CSARAVSRGQGNRHTEAFF.